The 27 T cell receptor beta chains below all came from one sample that was sequenced in a study of long-term antiretroviral therapy in people with HIV. The authors ran the immunoSEQ assay, v3.0, at survey level. Sequencing used immunoSEQ multiplex PCR; TCRdb keeps in-frame clones, though not all of them. The table has about 12,000 clones, roughly 80% seen once. The source material was unsorted PBMCs, sampled 0.5 years before starting antiretroviral therapy. These receptors originate from a woman in her thirties or forties with HIV.

The chain links TRBV11-2 to TRBJ1-1; D is uncertain. CDR1 is SGHAT, CDR2 FQNNGV, per germline. V was clipped by 5 bases and J by 0 bases, with 16 bases between them. The CDR3 sequence is 16 residues long. CDR3 loop: CASSVKERIMNTEAFF. CDR3 bases: TGTGCCAGCAGCGTAAAAGAAAGGATCATGAACACTGAAGCTTTCTTT. Variable domain in full (rest from reference TRBV11-2 and TRBJ1-1): EAGVAQSPRYKIIEKRQSVAFWCNPISGHATLYWYQQILGQGPKLLIQFQNNGVVDDSQLPKDRFSAERLKGVDSTLKIQPAKLEDSAVYLCASSVKERIMNTEAFFGQGTRLTVV.

This CDR3 is CASSATPQGLNTGELFF. CDR3 sequence (DNA): TGTGCCAGCAGCGCCACACCGCAGGGGTTGAACACCGGGGAGCTGTTTTTT. The rearrangement uses TRBV9 and TRBJ2-2, with a tentative D call TRBD1 (6 bases). The germline V gene has CDR1 SGDLS and CDR2 YYNGEE. This CDR3 is built from 17 residues. Trimming took 3 bases from V and 1 from J, leaving 16 bases between them.

The chain combines TRBV5-1 with TRBJ1-5; 7 bases are a match to TRBD1. Unmatched junction bases numbered 8, after V lost 3 bases and J lost 5 bases. The CDR3 has 15 amino acids. From germline, CDR1 is SGHRS and CDR2 YFSETQ. The CDR3, as DNA: TGCGCCAGCAGCTCGGGACAGACACCGGATCAGCCCCAGCATTTT. Its translation is CASSSGQTPDQPQHF.

V is TRBV5-1 and J is TRBJ2-2; no definite D call. This CDR3 is 14 amino acids long. Germline loops: CDR1 SGHRS, CDR2 YFSETQ. Trimming removed 2 bases at V and 5 bases at J, with 10 bases between. The chain's CDR3 is CASSLYPGTGELFF. The CDR3 nucleotides are TGCGCCAGCAGCTTATATCCAGGTACCGGGGAGCTGTTTTTT.

The V call is TRBV7-2, the J call TRBJ2-1, with unresolved D. The CDR3 contains 12 residues. Looked up from germline, CDR1 is SGHTA and CDR2 is FQGNSA. The V end was cut by 4 bases, the J end by 8 bases, with 9 bases between. The chain's CDR3 is CASSYMRHEQFF. CDR3 bases: TGTGCCAGCAGCTACATGCGCCATGAGCAGTTCTTC.

The chain couples TRBV5-4 to TRBJ1-4; 7 nucleotides align to TRBD1. In germline, CDR1 is SGHNT, CDR2 YYREEE (reference sequence). The CDR3 runs 14 residues. V trimming: 2 bases; J trimming: 2 bases; junction bases outside the gene matches: 0. The CDR3 spells CASSFRGTNEKLFF. Written as DNA, the CDR3 is TGTGCCAGCAGCTTCAGGGGGACTAATGAAAAACTGTTTTTT.

This sequence joins TRBV30 and TRBJ2-1; TRBD2 might be the D (7 bases). V shed 6 bases and J shed 4 bases, with 16 bases lying between them. Germline lookup yields CDR1 GTSNPN and CDR2 SVGIG (reference sequence). The CDR3 is made up of 14 amino acids. CDR3 DNA sequence: TGTGCCTGCTTAGGGGGGGACCCATACAATGAGCAGTTCTTC. Its protein is CACLGGDPYNEQFF.

The genes are TRBV7-9 and TRBJ1-1; D call uncertain. Trimming stripped 0 bases from V and 0 bases from J, with 8 bases between. Germline V gene lookup returns CDR1 SEHNR and CDR2 FQNEAQ (reference sequence). The CDR3 contains 15 residues. CDR3 bases: TGTGCCAGCAGCTTAGCACAAAGACTGAACACTGAAGCTTTCTTT. This gives the protein CASSLAQRLNTEAFF.

This chain links TRBV15 with TRBJ1-4, with no clear D. This CDR3 has 15 residues. The V gene's germline CDR1 is LNHNV and CDR2 YYDKDF (reference sequence). Trimming took 0 bases from V and 8 from J, leaving 13 bases between them. In nucleotides, the CDR3 is TGTGCCACCAGCAGAGATCTGGGGAGTGAGGAAAAACTGTTTTTT. Translation: CATSRDLGSEEKLFF.

The DNA of the CDR3 is TGTGCCAGCAGTCCGTCGACAGGGGGCCGGAATGAGCAGTTCTTC. It is translated as CASSPSTGGRNEQFF. The chain recombines TRBV6-1 with TRBJ2-1; 10 nucleotides align to TRBD1. Germline values: CDR1 MNHNS, CDR2 SASEGT. Losses at the gene ends were 5 bases for V and 7 bases for J; bases not matched to a gene: 8. CDR3 length: 15 residues.

The chain employs TRBV5-6 and TRBJ1-2; no clear D gene. Trimming took off 2 bases at V and 8 bases at J, with 16 bases between the two ends. The CDR3 spans 14 residues. Germline CDR1 reads SGHDT; CDR2 reads YYEEEE. The CDR3 sequence: CASSLRPVPLGYTF. The CDR3 DNA sequence: TGTGCCAGCAGCTTAAGACCCGTCCCCCTAGGCTACACCTTC.

The J gene is TRBJ2-7, the V gene TRBV29-1, with D perhaps matching TRBD1 (5 bases). The CDR3 is made up of 11 amino acids. The V end lost 3 bases, the J end lost 7 bases, and 10 bases lay between the germline ends. The V gene's germline CDR1 is SQVTM and CDR2 ANQGSEA. This CDR3 reads CSVDIQGEQYF. The CDR3, as DNA: TGCAGCGTTGATATTCAGGGTGAGCAGTACTTC.

The chain combines TRBV11-3 with TRBJ1-1; tentatively, D is TRBD1 (5 bases). The germline CDR1 and CDR2 sequences are SGHNT and YENEEA. The CDR3 runs to 13 residues. Trimming took 3 bases from V and 5 from J, leaving 10 bases between them. The CDR3 DNA reads as TGTGCCAGCAGCTTCCAGGGATTTACTGAAGCTTTCTTT. Its protein is CASSFQGFTEAFF.

V is TRBV15 and J is TRBJ2-7; weak D call: TRBD1 (6 bases). This CDR3 has 14 amino acids. Germline V gene lookup returns CDR1 LNHNV and CDR2 YYDKDF (reference sequence). Trimming pared 0 bases from V and 10 bases from J, leaving 16 bases between. CDR3 loop: CATSRDRVRTEQYF. CDR3 sequence (DNA): TGTGCCACCAGCAGAGATCGAGTCAGGACAGAACAGTACTTC.

The gene calls are TRBV19 and TRBJ2-3; 8 nucleotides agree with TRBD1. CDR1 is LNHDA, CDR2 SQIVND, per germline (reference sequence). The CDR3 totals 16 residues. The V gene end was trimmed by 1 base and the J gene end by 3 bases; junction bases not matched to a gene: 6. The CDR3, as DNA: TGTGCCAGTAGTATAGGCGGGACAGGTTTGACAGATACGCAGTATTTT. Translating it yields CASSIGGTGLTDTQYF. The full variable domain, with the rest looked up from reference TRBV19 and TRBJ2-3, is DGGITQSPKYLFRKEGQNVTLSCEQNLNHDAMYWYRQDPGQGLRLIYYSQIVNDFQKGDIAEGYSVSREKKESFPLTVTSAQKNPTAFYLCASSIGGTGLTDTQYFGPGTRLTVL.

The chain has TRBV29-1 and TRBJ2-7; D is uncertain. CDR3 length equals 11 residues. Germline CDR1 reads SQVTM; CDR2 reads ANQGSEA. The ends were cut back, 5 bases at V and 4 bases at J, with 9 bases in the middle. The CDR3 coding sequence is TGCAGCGTTAATTGGGGATACGAGCAGTACTTC. It encodes CSVNWGYEQYF.

This clone was detected once. The rearrangement uses TRBV19 and TRBJ1-1; 7 bases agree with TRBD1. CDR3 size: 14 residues. Losses at the gene ends were 4 bases for V and 3 bases for J; bases not matched to a gene: 5. From germline, CDR1 is LNHDA and CDR2 SQIVND (reference sequence). In DNA, the CDR3 is TGTGCCAGTAGTAAGGACAGGACGTACACTGAAGCTTTCTTT. Its translation: CASSKDRTYTEAFF. Using reference TRBV19 and TRBJ1-1 for the parts outside the CDR3, the full variable domain is DGGITQSPKYLFRKEGQNVTLSCEQNLNHDAMYWYRQDPGQGLRLIYYSQIVNDFQKGDIAEGYSVSREKKESFPLTVTSAQKNPTAFYLCASSKDRTYTEAFFGQGTRLTVV.

This rearrangement joins TRBV18 to TRBJ2-6; D may be TRBD1 (5 bases). In germline, CDR1 is KGHSH, CDR2 LQKENI. V shed 2 bases and J shed 2 bases, with 7 bases lying between them. The CDR3 is 15 residues long. CDR3 DNA: TGTGCCAGCTCACCAGAGACAGCTGGGGCCAACGTCCTGACTTTC. Translated: CASSPETAGANVLTF.

CDR3 in amino acids: CASSMGQVLARGYTF. The CDR3 DNA sequence: TGTGCCAGTAGTATGGGACAGGTACTCGCTCGGGGCTACACCTTC. The chain combines TRBV19 with TRBJ1-2; 8 bases align to TRBD1. This CDR3 has 15 residues. The germline gives CDR1 LNHDA, CDR2 SQIVND (reference sequence). With V trimmed by 3 bases and J by 8 bases, 11 bases remained unmatched.

This clone was observed a handful of times. The gene calls are TRBV18 and TRBJ2-7; D is undetermined. Germline V gene data show CDR1 as KGHSH and CDR2 as LQKENI. This CDR3 has 13 amino acids. V shed 4 bases and J shed 0 bases, with 7 bases lying between them. As DNA, the CDR3 is TGTGCCAGCTCACTATCCGACTCCTACGAGCAGTACTTC. The encoded protein is CASSLSDSYEQYF.

The CDR3: CASSNSPRGYEQYF. The CDR3 nucleotides read TGTGCCAGTAGTAATAGCCCTAGGGGGTACGAGCAGTACTTC. This sequence joins TRBV19 and TRBJ2-7; a weak D match, TRBD1 (6 bases). Germline CDR1 and CDR2: LNHDA and SQIVND (reference sequence). Trimming removed 4 bases at V and 4 bases at J, with 14 bases between. The CDR3 spans 14 residues. The variable domain in full, completed from reference TRBV19 and TRBJ2-7, reads DGGITQSPKYLFRKEGQNVTLSCEQNLNHDAMYWYRQDPGQGLRLIYYSQIVNDFQKGDIAEGYSVSREKKESFPLTVTSAQKNPTAFYLCASSNSPRGYEQYFGPGTRLTVT.

The CDR3 DNA sequence: TGTGCCAGCAGTGGGGGAGGGGGCGACACTGAAGCTTTCTTT. It is translated as CASSGGGGDTEAFF. The chain recombines TRBV6-1 with TRBJ1-1, with 7 positions matching TRBD1. The CDR3 totals 14 residues. CDR1 and CDR2 (germline): MNHNS, SASEGT. After removal of 4 bases from V and 3 bases from J, the junction contained 5 bases not matched to a gene.

The rearrangement links TRBV7-8 to TRBJ1-5; D call uncertain. In germline, CDR1 is SGHVS, CDR2 FQNEAQ. V lost 3 bases to trimming and J lost 5 bases, with 11 bases between them. This CDR3 contains 14 residues. The CDR3 nucleotides are TGTGCCAGCAGCTTTTCGGGAAGAGATCAGCCCCAGCATTTT. Translating it yields CASSFSGRDQPQHF.

The chain couples TRBV6-1 to TRBJ2-7; TRBD1 is a possible D gene (6 bases). The CDR3 covers 16 residues. Germline values: CDR1 MNHNS, CDR2 SASEGT. The germline V and J ends were trimmed by 4 bases and 0 bases, with 16 bases remaining between them. The CDR3 region is CASSVTGLPPSYEQYF. The CDR3 nucleotides read TGTGCCAGCAGTGTGACAGGTTTGCCCCCCTCCTACGAGCAGTACTTC.

The rearrangement uses TRBV29-1 and TRBJ2-5; possible D gene TRBD1, 6 bases. Between the trimmed V and J ends, which lost 0 bases and 6 bases, there was a span of 14 bases. Germline CDR1 and CDR2: SQVTM and ANQGSEA. The CDR3 consists of 14 residues. DNA for the CDR3: TGCAGCGTTGAAGAAGGGAGAGGGGGAAAGACCCAGTACTTC. As protein: CSVEEGRGGKTQYF.

The chain employs TRBV29-1 and TRBJ2-5; 7 nucleotides agree with TRBD1. CDR1 SQVTM and CDR2 ANQGSEA come from the germline V gene. CDR3 length equals 14 residues. V lost 2 bases to trimming and J lost 4 bases; unmatched junction nucleotides: 7. Here the CDR3 DNA reads TGCAGCGTTGAATTGGTGGCAGGGGGAGAGACCCAGTACTTC. It is translated as CSVELVAGGETQYF.

This chain joins TRBV11-2 and TRBJ1-1; the D is unclear. The CDR3 has 17 amino acids. The germline CDR1 and CDR2 sequences are SGHAT and FQNNGV. Trimming took 5 bases from V and 1 from J, leaving 20 bases between them. In nucleotides, the CDR3 is TGTGCCAGCAGCCCTAACTCTAAAGGACTGACGAACACTGAAGCTTTCTTT. Translation: CASSPNSKGLTNTEAFF.